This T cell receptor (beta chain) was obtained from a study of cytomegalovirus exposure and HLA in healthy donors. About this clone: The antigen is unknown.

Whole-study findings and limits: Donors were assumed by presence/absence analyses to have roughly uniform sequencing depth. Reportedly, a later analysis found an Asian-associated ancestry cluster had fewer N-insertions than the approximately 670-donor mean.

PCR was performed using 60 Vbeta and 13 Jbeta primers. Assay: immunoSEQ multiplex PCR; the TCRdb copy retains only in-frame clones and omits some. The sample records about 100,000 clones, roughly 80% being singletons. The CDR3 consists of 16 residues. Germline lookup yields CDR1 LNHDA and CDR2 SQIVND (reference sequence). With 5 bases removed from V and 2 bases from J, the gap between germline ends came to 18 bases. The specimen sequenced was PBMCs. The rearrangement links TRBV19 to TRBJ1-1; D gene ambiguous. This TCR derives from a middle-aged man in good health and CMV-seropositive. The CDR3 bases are TGTGCCAGTAGTCGTTGGCGGGGTGGCACCAACACTGAAGCTTTCTTT. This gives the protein CASSRWRGGTNTEAFF. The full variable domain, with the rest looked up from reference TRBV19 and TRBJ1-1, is DGGITQSPKYLFRKEGQNVTLSCEQNLNHDAMYWYRQDPGQGLRLIYYSQIVNDFQKGDIAEGYSVSREKKESFPLTVTSAQKNPTAFYLCASSRWRGGTNTEAFFGQGTRLTVV.